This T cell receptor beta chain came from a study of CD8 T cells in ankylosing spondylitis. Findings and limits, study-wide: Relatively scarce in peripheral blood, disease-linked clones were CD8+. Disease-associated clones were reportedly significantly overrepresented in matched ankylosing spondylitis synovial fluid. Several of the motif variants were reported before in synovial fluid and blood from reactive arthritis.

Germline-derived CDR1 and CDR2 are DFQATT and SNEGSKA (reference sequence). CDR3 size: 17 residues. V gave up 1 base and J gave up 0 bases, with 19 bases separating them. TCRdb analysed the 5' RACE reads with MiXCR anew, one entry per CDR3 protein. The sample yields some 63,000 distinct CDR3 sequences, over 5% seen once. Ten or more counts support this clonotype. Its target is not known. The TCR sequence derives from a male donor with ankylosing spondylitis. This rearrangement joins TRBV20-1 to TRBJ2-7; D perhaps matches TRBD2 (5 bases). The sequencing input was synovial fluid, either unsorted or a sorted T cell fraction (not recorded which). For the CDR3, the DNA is TGCAGTGCTAGAGGCCCCTTTCAGCCGGGGAGCTCCTACGAGCAGTACTTC. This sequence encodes CSARGPFQPGSSYEQYF.